This T cell receptor (beta chain) emerged from a study of blood T cell repertoires in COVID-19. Study-wide background: The origin of the acute and convalescent COVID-19 samples was the United States, Italy and Spain. Sample material is recorded as cDNA or gDNA derived from T cells, B-cell-depleted T cells, or PBMCs.

Authors' methods: Nucleated cell counts were estimated from reference gene primer amplification. Only in-frame clones appear in the TCRdb table, and some are missing; sequencing was by immunoSEQ multiplex PCR. V, J and clone size were drawn from that table, and D and trimming were deduced from the DNA. The sample has 150,000 to 200,000 clones, roughly nine tenths seen once; the top ten hold roughly 2%. The CDR3 extends over 15 amino acids. The trim removed 5 bases at V and 6 bases at J, leaving 7 bases unmatched. Germline V CDR1 and CDR2: SGHAT, FQNNGV. V and J are TRBV11-2 and TRBJ2-2; 9 bases are a match to TRBD1. The receptor comes from a man between 65 and 85 years old with active or convalescent COVID-19. Sequenced input: peripheral blood. CDR3: CASSQLQGAAGELFF. In nucleotides, the CDR3 is TGTGCCAGCAGCCAGCTACAGGGGGCAGCCGGGGAGCTGTTTTTT.